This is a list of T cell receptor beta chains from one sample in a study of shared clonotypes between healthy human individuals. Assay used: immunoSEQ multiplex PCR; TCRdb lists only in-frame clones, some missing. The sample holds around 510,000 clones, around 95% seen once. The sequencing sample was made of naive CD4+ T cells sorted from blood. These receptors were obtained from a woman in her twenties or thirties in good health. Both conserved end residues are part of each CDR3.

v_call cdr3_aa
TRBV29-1 CSVGGDEQFF
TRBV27 CASREQGVYEQFF
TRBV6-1 CASSDGGQFYQPQHF
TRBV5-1 CASSSRTGSNQETQYF
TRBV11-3 CASSLPKGTGAMEEQFF
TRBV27 CASSLRQGWEKLFF
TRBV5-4 CASRRTGSNYGYTF
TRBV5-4 CASSLAGGSYEQYF
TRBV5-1 CASSLAEGSQETQYF
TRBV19 CASSPDRYEQYF
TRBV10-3 CAISESGPTYNEQFF
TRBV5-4 CASSFGTANYGYTF
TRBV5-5 CASSLGWRASSYNEQFF
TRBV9 CASSVAEQGNTIYF
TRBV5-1 CASSSHYEQYF
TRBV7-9 CASSFLAGGRGELFF
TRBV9 CASSASQETGNTIYF
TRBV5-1 CASRGGLATNEKLFF
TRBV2 CASRRATSGSYTGELFF
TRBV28 CASSPHDRPREAFF
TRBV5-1 CASSLDGRAFSYEQYF
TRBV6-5 CASCRSRNSNQPQHF
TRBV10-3 CAISESPGSGTQYF
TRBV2 CASSERGPDIGGNEQFF
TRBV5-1 CASSLMSYNEQFF
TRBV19 CASSGTGAGEKLFF
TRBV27 CASSLLSGFEQYF
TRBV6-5 CASSRQGRTGELFF
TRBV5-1 CASSLGTSGITDTQYF
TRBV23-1 CASRLTGTAAYEQYF
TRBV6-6 CASTNSGRGSYNEQFF
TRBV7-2 CASSLALSEQYF
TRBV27 CASSFLTSGTYEQYF
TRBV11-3 CASSLGGENTIYF
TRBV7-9 CASSLQGQVNTEAFF
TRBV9 CASSVTGDSNQPQHF
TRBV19 CASSIRGLAGAEQYF
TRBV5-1 CASSRRAGGPSETQYF
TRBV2 CASSAGWDQPQHF
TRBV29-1 CSVGWRLTEEAFF
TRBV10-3 CAISELAAGGDTQYF
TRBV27 CASSPRRGADTEAFF
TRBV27 CASSRWGGSGANVLTF
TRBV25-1 CASSKGGADTQYF
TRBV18 CASSTNIQGATDTQYF
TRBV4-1 CASSQDPRQETQYF
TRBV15 CATSRTFSENYGYTF
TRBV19 CASSRADGNQPQHF
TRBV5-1 CASSLGSGQGVPYGYTF
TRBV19 CASSMRDNYGYTF
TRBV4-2 CASSQDIGITYGYTF
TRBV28 CASSPQGYGIQYF
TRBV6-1 CATRGSFYEQYF
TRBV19 CASSTDSNQPQHF
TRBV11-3 CASSLDRSTGELFF
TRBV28 CASNLGGRDRVRGNF
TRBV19 CASSIAAGIDTQYF
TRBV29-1 CSVGGDRGVVQYF